A selection of T cell receptor beta chains follows, all from one sample in a study of T cells after yellow fever vaccination. Each CDR3 protein gets one entry after TCRdb re-called the 5' RACE reads with MiXCR. The table has around 590,000 distinct CDR3 sequences, around an eighth seen once. Sequenced material: PBMCs, taken on the day of the yellow fever booster vaccination. The receptors come from a man aged 25-45 years who received the YFV17D yellow fever vaccine. The CDR3 runs from the conserved cysteine through the conserved F or W. A D gene is named only where the DNA matches it firmly. Expanded clones are given a class, and other clones once, few, many or no size at all.

length: 15
D: TRBD2
size: few
J: TRBJ2-7
V: TRBV12-3/TRBV12-4
CDR3: CASSLRASGSDEQYF
DNA: TGTGCCAGCAGTTTACGTGCTAGCGGGTCCGACGAGCAGTACTTC

length: 12
D: .
size: many
J: TRBJ1-1
V: TRBV11-2
CDR3: CASSIMNTEAFF
DNA: TGTGCCAGCAGCATCATGAACACTGAAGCTTTCTTT

length: 13
D: .
size: .
J: TRBJ2-7
V: TRBV7-2
CDR3: CASSPQPPYEQYF
DNA: TGTGCCAGCAGCCCCCAACCTCCCTACGAGCAGTACTTC

length: 16
D: TRBD2
size: .
J: TRBJ2-7
V: TRBV28
CDR3: CASSLDSRSGSYEQYF
DNA: TGTGCCAGCAGTTTAGATTCCAGAAGCGGGAGTTACGAGCAGTACTTC

length: 17
D: .
size: few
J: TRBJ2-3
V: TRBV14
CDR3: CASSRGRPPWTTDTQYF
DNA: TGTGCCAGCAGCCGGGGTCGGCCCCCCTGGACCACAGATACGCAGTATTTT

length: 11
D: .
size: .
J: TRBJ2-1
V: TRBV20-1
CDR3: CSAEVNNEQFF
DNA: TGCAGTGCTGAGGTCAACAATGAGCAGTTCTTC

length: 14
D: .
size: .
J: TRBJ1-2
V: TRBV7-8
CDR3: CASSLVSVGYGYTF
DNA: TGTGCCAGCAGCTTAGTGTCAGTGGGCTATGGCTACACCTTC

length: 16
D: TRBD1
size: few
J: TRBJ2-3
V: TRBV5-4
CDR3: CASSWTGRYRTDTQYF
DNA: TGTGCCAGCAGCTGGACAGGGCGATATCGCACAGATACGCAGTATTTT

length: 13
D: .
size: .
J: TRBJ1-5
V: TRBV12-3/TRBV12-4
CDR3: CASRGGQARPQHF
DNA: TGTGCCAGCAGGGGGGGGCAGGCCCGGCCCCAGCATTTT

length: 11
D: .
size: few
J: TRBJ1-1
V: TRBV28
CDR3: CASRAQILAFF
DNA: TGTGCCAGCCGCGCCCAGATTTTGGCTTTCTTT

length: 15
D: .
size: few
J: TRBJ2-2
V: TRBV11-1
CDR3: CASSLPAMNTGELFF
DNA: TGTGCCAGCAGCTTACCGGCCATGAACACCGGGGAGCTGTTTTTT

length: 15
D: TRBD1
size: few
J: TRBJ2-7
V: TRBV20-1
CDR3: CSAPTAGGSSYEQYF
DNA: TGCAGTGCCCCGACGGCAGGGGGAAGCTCCTACGAGCAGTACTTC

length: 17
D: TRBD2
size: .
J: TRBJ2-7
V: TRBV20-1
CDR3: CSATQGLESGSWYEQYF
DNA: TGCAGTGCTACACAGGGTCTTGAAAGCGGGAGCTGGTACGAGCAGTACTTC

length: 15
D: .
size: .
J: TRBJ2-5
V: TRBV18
CDR3: CASSPPVTYQETQYF
DNA: TGTGCCAGCTCACCACCGGTTACGTACCAAGAGACCCAGTACTTC

length: 11
D: .
size: .
J: TRBJ2-2
V: TRBV5-1
CDR3: CARTNSGELFF
DNA: TGCGCCAGGACTAATTCCGGGGAGCTGTTTTTT

length: 13
D: .
size: .
J: TRBJ2-1
V: TRBV12-5
CDR3: CASGLISYNEQFF
DNA: TGTGCTAGTGGTTTGATTTCCTACAATGAGCAGTTCTTC

length: 16
D: .
size: .
J: TRBJ2-6
V: TRBV6-1
CDR3: CASSPTGNSGANVLTF
DNA: TGTGCCAGCAGTCCCACAGGGAACTCTGGGGCCAACGTCCTGACTTTC

length: 13
D: .
size: .
J: TRBJ2-5
V: TRBV20-1
CDR3: CSARGPGQETQYF
DNA: TGCAGTGCTAGAGGCCCGGGCCAAGAGACCCAGTACTTC

length: 15
D: .
size: .
J: TRBJ2-1
V: TRBV4-1
CDR3: CASSQAGTVGNEQFF
DNA: TGCGCCAGCAGCCAAGCCGGGACGGTCGGAAATGAGCAGTTCTTC

length: 14
D: .
size: .
J: TRBJ2-3
V: TRBV7-8
CDR3: CASGQGRVTDTQYF
DNA: TGTGCCAGCGGGCAGGGAAGGGTCACAGATACGCAGTATTTT

length: 15
D: .
size: .
J: TRBJ2-2
V: TRBV7-2
CDR3: CASSLGQIGSGELFF
DNA: TGTGCCAGCAGCTTAGGCCAGATCGGGTCCGGGGAGCTGTTTTTT

length: 14
D: .
size: few
J: TRBJ2-3
V: TRBV29-1
CDR3: CSAPREFSTDTQYF
DNA: TGCAGCGCCCCTCGGGAATTTTCCACAGATACGCAGTATTTT

length: 14
D: TRBD2
size: few
J: TRBJ2-5
V: TRBV18
CDR3: CASSHSGSRETQYF
DNA: TGTGCCAGCTCACATAGCGGGAGTAGAGAGACCCAGTACTTC

length: 15
D: .
size: .
J: TRBJ1-1
V: TRBV7-2
CDR3: CASSLALRENTEAFF
DNA: TGTGCCAGCAGCTTAGCCCTACGTGAGAACACTGAAGCTTTCTTT